Following are 20 T cell receptor beta chains from one sample sequenced in a study of blood T cell repertoires in COVID-19. The protocol was immunoSEQ multiplex PCR, while the TCRdb copy is restricted to in-frame clones and leaves out a portion. This sample has fewer than 40,000 clones, with about 90% found just once. Sequenced sample: peripheral blood. Receptors were obtained from a woman aged 70-85 years with active COVID-19.

This clone has a handful of counts. This sequence joins TRBV4-2 and TRBJ1-2; no clear D. The CDR3 runs 15 residues. Germline loops: CDR1 LGHNA, CDR2 YNFKEQ. Trimming left V 0 bases short and J 2 bases short, with 10 bases between. The CDR3 coding sequence is TGTGCCAGCAGCCAAGAACTCGGACTCAACTATGGCTACACCTTC. It translates to CASSQELGLNYGYTF.

The chain uses TRBV3-1 (or the pseudogene TRBV3-2) and TRBJ1-2; 7 bases match TRBD1. V lost 6 bases, J lost 6 bases, and 13 bases stayed unmatched. This CDR3 has 15 amino acids. Germline assignment: CDR1 LGHDT and CDR2 YNNKEL (reference sequence). This CDR3 is CASSKRDSLMNGYTF. The CDR3 region has the DNA TGTGCCAGCAGTAAACGGGACAGCCTAATGAATGGCTACACCTTC.

CDR3 loop: CAARGLAYNEQFF. The CDR3 DNA is TGTGCCGCCCGGGGACTAGCCTACAATGAGCAGTTCTTC. The chain is built from TRBV2 and TRBJ2-1; 8 nucleotides line up with TRBD2. From germline, CDR1 is SNHLY and CDR2 FYNNEI. This CDR3 is built from 13 residues. With V trimmed by 11 bases and J by 2 bases, 5 bases remained unmatched.

The genes are TRBV5-4 and TRBJ2-4, with D perhaps TRBD1 (5 bases). V was pared by 3 bases and J by 1 base, with 8 bases between. CDR1 is SGHNT, CDR2 YYREEE, per germline (reference sequence). The CDR3 contains 14 residues. CDR3 bases: TGTGCCAGCAGCTGGCAGGGTGCCAAAAACATTCAGTACTTC. This encodes CASSWQGAKNIQYF.

The gene calls are TRBV2 and TRBJ2-4, with 8 bases matching TRBD1. Germline V gene data show CDR1 as SNHLY and CDR2 as FYNNEI. The CDR3 contains 14 residues. V lost 3 bases, J lost 4 bases, and 2 bases stayed unmatched. CDR3 in DNA: TGTGCCAGCAGTGAGGGACAGGTTAAAAACATTCAGTACTTC. It translates to CASSEGQVKNIQYF.

Notes on this clone: An end of the junction differs from the germline gene, which may be a read error. This sequence joins TRBV5-1 and TRBJ2-1; 7 nucleotides align to TRBD2. This CDR3 is built from 12 residues. The germline gives CDR1 SGHRS, CDR2 YFSETQ. CDR3 sequence reads: CASSSAGTIRLF. The CDR3 DNA reads TGCGCCAGCAGCTCAGCCGGGACTATTAGACTCTTC. The full variable domain, completed using reference TRBV5-1 and TRBJ2-1, is KAGVTQTPRYLIKTRGQQVTLSCSPISGHRSVSWYQQTPGQGLQFLFEYFSETQRNKGNFPGRFSGRQFSNSRSEMNVSTLELGDSALYLCASSSAGTIRLFGPGTRLTVL.

This clone has only a few counts. The genes are TRBV6-1 and TRBJ1-1; 8 bases fit TRBD1. The germline CDR1 and CDR2 sequences are MNHNS and SASEGT. This CDR3 has 15 residues. V dropped 2 bases and J dropped 6; count of bases not matched to a gene: 8. The CDR3 nucleotides read TGTGCCAGCAGTGAATTGGTCAGGGGGCTTTCTGAAGCTTTCTTT. Amino acids: CASSELVRGLSEAFF.

This clone was counted once. This chain links TRBV5-1 with TRBJ2-1; 11 positions match TRBD1. Trimming removed 4 bases from V and 7 bases from J; junction bases left unmatched: 4. The germline gives CDR1 SGHRS, CDR2 YFSETQ. This CDR3 contains 14 residues. CDR3 coding DNA: TGCGCCAGCAGCCCCGGGACAGGGGGGAATGAGCAGTTCTTC. Translation gives CASSPGTGGNEQFF.

V usage is TRBV28 and J usage is TRBJ1-2, with TRBD1 as a possible D gene (5 bases). CDR3 size: 14 residues. The V end lost 4 bases, the J end lost 4 bases, and 13 bases lay between the germline ends. The germline gives CDR1 MDHEN, CDR2 SYDVKM. The CDR3, as DNA: TGTGCCAGCAGTTCCCCCCACGGGGGCTATGGCTACACCTTC. It translates to CASSSPHGGYGYTF.

The chain is built from TRBV5-1 and TRBJ2-7; 7 positions match TRBD1. The junction had 4 bases not matched to a gene; V was cut back by 4 bases and J by 3 bases. The CDR3 spans 13 residues. Germline V gene lookup returns CDR1 SGHRS and CDR2 YFSETQ. CDR3 in amino acids: CASSRQGLYEQYF. CDR3 nucleotide sequence: TGCGCCAGCAGCCGACAGGGCCTCTACGAGCAGTACTTC.

V gene TRBV15 combines with J gene TRBJ2-5; TRBD1 aligns across 8 bases. Germline values: CDR1 LNHNV, CDR2 YYDKDF (reference sequence). The CDR3 has 14 residues. After removal of 5 bases from V and 2 bases from J, the junction contained 4 bases not matched to a gene. The CDR3 protein is CATSFTGGQETQYF. In nucleotides, the CDR3 is TGTGCCACCAGCTTCACAGGGGGACAAGAGACCCAGTACTTC.

CDR3 in DNA: TGTGTGCAGGGTGATAACTATGGCTACACCTTC. Translating it yields CVQGDNYGYTF. The chain employs TRBV30 and TRBJ1-2; D perhaps matches TRBD1 (5 bases). CDR1 is GTSNPN and CDR2 is SVGIG in the germline V gene (reference sequence). The CDR3 has 11 residues.

This chain joins TRBV19 and TRBJ2-2; maybe TRBD2 (7 bases). This CDR3 spans 17 amino acids. V was trimmed by 6 bases and J by 4 bases, leaving 21 bases between them. Germline lookup yields CDR1 LNHDA and CDR2 SQIVND (reference sequence). CDR3 in DNA: TGTGCCAGTAGGACAGGCCCGACGGGGGGATTCACCGGGGAGCTGTTTTTT. Translated: CASRTGPTGGFTGELFF.

This chain joins TRBV6-6 and TRBJ2-5; D may be TRBD2 (6 bases). This CDR3 spans 15 amino acids. Germline V gene lookup returns CDR1 MNHNY and CDR2 SVGAGI (reference sequence). V gave up 5 bases and J gave up 0 bases, with 13 bases separating them. This CDR3 is CASSPSTRNQETQYF. CDR3 DNA: TGTGCCAGCAGTCCGTCGACTAGGAACCAAGAGACCCAGTACTTC.

V and J are TRBV28 and TRBJ2-5; D unresolved. Germline values: CDR1 MDHEN, CDR2 SYDVKM. Trimming removed 2 bases from V and 3 bases from J, with 4 bases in between. This CDR3 comprises 12 residues. For the CDR3, the DNA is TGTGCCAGCAGTTTACCTGAAGAGACCCAGTACTTC. Its protein product is CASSLPEETQYF. Combining the CDR3 with reference TRBV28 and TRBJ2-5 gives the whole variable domain DVKVTQSSRYLVKRTGEKVFLECVQDMDHENMFWYRQDPGLGLRLIYFSYDVKMKEKGDIPEGYSVSREKKERFSLILESASTNQTSMYLCASSLPEETQYFGPGTRLLVL.

V gene TRBV4-2 combines with J gene TRBJ2-3; 15 bases are shared with TRBD2. V dropped 0 bases and J dropped 6; count of bases not matched to a gene: 4. The CDR3 sequence is 17 residues long. The germline CDR1 and CDR2 sequences are LGHNA and YNFKEQ. The CDR3 DNA is TGTGCCAGCAGCCAAGAATGGACTAGCGGGGGGGGCGATACGCAGTATTTT. Amino acids: CASSQEWTSGGGDTQYF.

This rearrangement joins TRBV18 to TRBJ2-3; TRBD1 is a possible D gene (6 bases). This CDR3 comprises 16 residues. Germline assignment: CDR1 KGHSH and CDR2 LQKENI. Trimming stripped 3 bases from V and 1 base from J, with 14 bases between. The CDR3 DNA reads as TGTGCCAGCTCACCGACGGGGACAAGTCGCACAGATACGCAGTATTTT. Translated: CASSPTGTSRTDTQYF.

V and J are TRBV6-2 or TRBV6-3 and TRBJ2-5; the D gene is possibly TRBD1 (6 bases). Looked up from germline, CDR1 is MNHEY and CDR2 is SVGEGT. CDR3 length: 13 residues. Trimming stripped 6 bases from V and 5 bases from J, with 13 bases between. In nucleotides, the CDR3 is TGTGCCAGCAGCCGGACAGATCAGGAGACCCAGTACTTC. Translating gives CASSRTDQETQYF.

This chain links TRBV6-5 with TRBJ2-7, with D tentatively TRBD1 (6 bases). The germline CDR1 and CDR2 sequences are MNHEY and SVGAGI. The CDR3 loop spans 14 amino acids. V lost 5 bases and J 1 base, leaving 12 bases between the germline ends. The CDR3 sequence is CASSILQGSYEQYF. The CDR3 nucleotides are TGTGCCAGCAGTATATTACAGGGATCCTACGAGCAGTACTTC.

The chain is built from TRBV15 and TRBJ1-4, with D possibly matching TRBD1 (5 bases). Between the trimmed V and J ends, which lost 1 base and 10 bases, there was a span of 10 bases. The CDR3 covers 13 residues. CDR1 and CDR2 from the germline V gene are LNHNV and YYDKDF (reference sequence). The CDR3 nucleotides read TGTGCCACCAGCAGAGTCAGGGATGGAAAACTGTTTTTT. Protein: CATSRVRDGKLFF.